This is a list of T cell receptor beta chains from one sample in a study of human T cells and chemical hapten exposure. MiXCR, applied by TCRdb to the RACE reads, yields one record per CDR3 protein. The table records tens of thousands of distinct CDR3 sequences, about 8.9% of them present only once. The input for sequencing was whole blood, taken in connection with sensitization to the hapten diphenylcyclopropenone (DPC). The receptors shown here come from a woman between 40 and 50 years old with alopecia areata. Some clones in this sample may be carry-over from other donors' samples. CDR3s include the opening cysteine and the closing phenylalanine or tryptophan. Fields, in order: J gene, clone size, V gene, D gene, CDR3 protein, CDR3 DNA. D genes are given only for firm matches. Clone size appears in some rows only: once, few, many, or a class for an expanded clone.

J gene: TRBJ2-7
clone size: few
V gene: TRBV7-2
D gene: TRBD2
CDR3 protein: CASSLGPGRGSYEQYF
CDR3 DNA: TGTGCCAGCAGCTTAGGCCCGGGGAGGGGTTCCTACGAGCAGTACTTC

J gene: TRBJ1-2
clone size: many
V gene: TRBV5-4
D gene: NA
CDR3 protein: CASSTRGFSGYTF
CDR3 DNA: TGTGCCAGCAGCACACGGGGGTTCAGTGGCTACACCTTC

J gene: TRBJ2-7
clone size: many
V gene: TRBV11-2
D gene: NA
CDR3 protein: CASSSPHWSHYEQYF
CDR3 DNA: TGTGCCAGCAGCTCCCCTCACTGGTCTCACTACGAGCAGTACTTC

J gene: TRBJ2-3
clone size: many
V gene: TRBV30
D gene: NA
CDR3 protein: CAWYRRGLNRDSAHGDTQYF
CDR3 DNA: TGTGCCTGGTACCGAAGAGGACTCAACAGGGATTCAGCACATGGGGATACGCAGTATTTT

J gene: TRBJ2-5
clone size: many
V gene: TRBV7-2
D gene: NA
CDR3 protein: CASSLGLVAGAETQYF
CDR3 DNA: TGTGCCAGCAGCTTAGGACTAGTGGCAGGGGCAGAGACCCAGTACTTC

J gene: TRBJ2-5
clone size: few
V gene: TRBV19
D gene: NA
CDR3 protein: CASSIASTGNQETQYF
CDR3 DNA: TGTGCCAGTAGTATCGCTTCGACAGGAAACCAAGAGACCCAGTACTTC

J gene: TRBJ2-1
clone size: NA
V gene: TRBV7-6
D gene: TRBD2
CDR3 protein: CASSSAPGLAGSNEQFF
CDR3 DNA: TGTGCCAGCAGCTCCGCCCCGGGACTAGCGGGGAGCAATGAGCAGTTCTTC

J gene: TRBJ1-1
clone size: few
V gene: TRBV7-8
D gene: NA
CDR3 protein: CASSLSPTAEAFF
CDR3 DNA: TGTGCCAGCAGCTTATCCCCAACCGCTGAAGCTTTCTTT

J gene: TRBJ1-6
clone size: many
V gene: TRBV20-1
D gene: TRBD1
CDR3 protein: CSARVQGYNSPLHF
CDR3 DNA: TGCAGTGCCAGGGTACAGGGGTATAATTCACCCCTCCACTTT

J gene: TRBJ1-6
clone size: many
V gene: TRBV9
D gene: NA
CDR3 protein: CASSGQAGGYNSPLHF
CDR3 DNA: TGTGCCAGCAGCGGACAAGCCGGGGGCTATAATTCACCCCTCCACTTT

J gene: TRBJ2-1
clone size: NA
V gene: TRBV7-9
D gene: TRBD2
CDR3 protein: CASSQTSGDYNEQFF
CDR3 DNA: TGTGCCAGCAGCCAGACTAGCGGGGACTACAATGAGCAGTTCTTC

J gene: TRBJ1-1
clone size: NA
V gene: TRBV2
D gene: NA
CDR3 protein: CASRRTEAFF
CDR3 DNA: TGTGCCAGCAGGAGGACTGAAGCTTTCTTT

J gene: TRBJ2-5
clone size: NA
V gene: TRBV2
D gene: TRBD2
CDR3 protein: CASSRGGSGQETQYF
CDR3 DNA: TGTGCCAGCAGTCGGGGCGGGAGCGGGCAAGAGACCCAGTACTTC

J gene: TRBJ1-1
clone size: few
V gene: TRBV5-1
D gene: NA
CDR3 protein: CASSVSPNTEAFF
CDR3 DNA: TGCGCCAGCAGCGTATCCCCGAACACTGAAGCTTTCTTT

J gene: TRBJ2-3
clone size: many
V gene: TRBV7-2
D gene: TRBD2
CDR3 protein: CASSLGVLASTDTQYF
CDR3 DNA: TGTGCCAGCAGCTTAGGTGTACTAGCGAGCACAGATACGCAGTATTTT

J gene: TRBJ1-5
clone size: medium-sized
V gene: TRBV6-2/TRBV6-3
D gene: NA
CDR3 protein: CASSYPEETQPQHF
CDR3 DNA: TGTGCCAGCAGTTACCCCGAGGAGACTCAGCCCCAGCATTTT

J gene: TRBJ2-4
clone size: NA
V gene: TRBV12-3/TRBV12-4
D gene: TRBD1
CDR3 protein: CASRSAGGAKNIQYF
CDR3 DNA: TGTGCCAGCAGATCTGCAGGGGGAGCCAAAAACATTCAGTACTTC

J gene: TRBJ2-7
clone size: many
V gene: TRBV3-1
D gene: NA
CDR3 protein: CASSPQDGPYEQYF
CDR3 DNA: TGTGCCAGCAGCCCGCAGGACGGGCCCTACGAGCAGTACTTC

J gene: TRBJ2-7
clone size: many
V gene: TRBV4-2
D gene: NA
CDR3 protein: CASSQEVSGKVLDEQYF
CDR3 DNA: TGTGCCAGCAGCCAAGAGGTGTCAGGGAAGGTTTTGGACGAGCAGTACTTC

J gene: TRBJ2-2
clone size: many
V gene: TRBV19
D gene: TRBD2
CDR3 protein: CASIRTSEFTGELFF
CDR3 DNA: TGTGCCAGTATCCGGACTAGCGAGTTCACCGGGGAGCTGTTTTTT

J gene: TRBJ2-3
clone size: many
V gene: TRBV7-2
D gene: NA
CDR3 protein: CASSRVAADTQYF
CDR3 DNA: TGTGCCAGCAGCCGGGTGGCGGCAGATACGCAGTATTTT

J gene: TRBJ1-2
clone size: few
V gene: TRBV3-1
D gene: NA
CDR3 protein: CASSQVVLRSGYTF
CDR3 DNA: TGTGCCAGCAGCCAGGTCGTTCTAAGGAGTGGCTACACCTTC